The 15 T cell receptor beta chains presented below share a single source sample, sequenced in a study of shared clonotypes between healthy human individuals (TCRdb year 2020). Library preparation employed the immunoSEQ multiplex PCR assay. The table was pulled from immuneACCESS by TCRdb, which kept in-frame rearrangements only. Such tables lose some clones; where checked, under half of the loss comes from unresolved V genes, and the rest has no known cause. The sample yields some 95,000 clones; 67% were counted once. 35% to 55% of the sample rests with the top ten. Sequencing was performed on memory CD8+ T cells sorted from blood. Per the publication, the cell subset or site label means: CD45RO+ cells pooled with CCR7-negative TemRA cells. All receptors derive from a man aged 25 to 45 in good health.

In its sample, this clone was seen a few times. The V and J genes are TRBV27 and TRBJ2-2; D not certain. V dropped 5 bases and J dropped 4 bases, with 14 bases sitting between them. This CDR3 comprises 15 residues. Germline CDR1 is MNHEY and CDR2 is SMNVEV (reference sequence). The DNA for the CDR3 is TGTGCCAGCAGTCTGGTATGGTCTAGCACCGGGGAGCTGTTTTTT. Translated: CASSLVWSSTGELFF.

CDR3 region: CASRGLAYEQYF. In DNA, the CDR3 is TGTGCCAGCAGGGGACTAGCCTACGAGCAGTACTTC. This chain connects TRBV6-9 to TRBJ2-7, with 8 bases identical to TRBD2. This CDR3 comprises 12 residues. The junction had 0 bases not matched to a gene; V was cut back by 6 bases and J by 2 bases. Germline CDR1 and CDR2: MNHGY and SVAAGI.

The CDR3 nucleotides read TGTGCCAGCAGTGAATCGGCTAGCGGGACCTACAATGAGCAGTTCTTC. Translating it yields CASSESASGTYNEQFF. The genes are TRBV25-1 and TRBJ2-1; TRBD2 matches at 9 bases. Germline V lookup: CDR1 MGHDK, CDR2 SYGVNS. This CDR3 spans 16 amino acids. V dropped 1 base and J dropped 2; count of bases not matched to a gene: 3.

This chain links TRBV5-1 with TRBJ2-3, with D unclear. Germline CDR1 is SGHRS and CDR2 is YFSETQ. The CDR3 runs 14 residues. V was cut by 4 bases and J by 2 bases, with 11 bases left in between. Here the CDR3 reads CASSIGRTTDTQYF. In DNA, the CDR3 is TGCGCCAGCAGCATAGGACGGACCACAGATACGCAGTATTTT.

The CDR3 reads CASSISGRAKETQYF. CDR3 bases: TGTGCCAGTAGTATCTCCGGGAGGGCCAAAGAGACCCAGTACTTC. The J gene is TRBJ2-5, the V gene TRBV19; 8 bases line up with TRBD2. Germline loops: CDR1 LNHDA, CDR2 SQIVND (reference sequence). V dropped 3 bases and J dropped 3; count of bases not matched to a gene: 6. The CDR3 runs to 15 residues.

The rearrangement uses TRBV27 and TRBJ2-1; D is unclear. CDR1 is MNHEY, CDR2 SMNVEV, per germline (reference sequence). The V end was cut by 6 bases, the J end by 5 bases, with 17 bases between. This CDR3 is built from 15 residues. The CDR3 here is CASSVEKNANNEQFF. The CDR3 DNA is TGTGCCAGCAGCGTAGAGAAAAACGCAAACAATGAGCAGTTCTTC.

This chain joins TRBV29-1 and TRBJ2-1; 9 bases match TRBD1. This CDR3 has 14 residues. V lost 7 bases and J lost 4; bases outside the gene matches: 8. Per the germline V gene, CDR1 is SQVTM and CDR2 is ANQGSEA. The CDR3: CSAGPGQGYNEQFF. In DNA, the CDR3 is TGCAGCGCTGGGCCGGGACAGGGATACAATGAGCAGTTCTTC.

In DNA, the CDR3 is TGTGCCAGCAGTTTAGTACAAACCCCCCACGAGCAGTACTTC. Translated: CASSLVQTPHEQYF. This chain joins TRBV28 and TRBJ2-7; D ambiguous. The CDR3 extends over 14 amino acids. The germline CDR1 and CDR2 sequences are MDHEN and SYDVKM. V lost 2 bases and J lost 5, with 13 bases in between.

This clone was seen a handful of times. The CDR3 loop is CASRLFGGTSYEQYF. The CDR3, as DNA: TGTGCCAGCAGGCTATTCGGGGGAACATCCTACGAGCAGTACTTC. The chain uses TRBV6-1 and TRBJ2-7; D possibly corresponds to TRBD2 (6 bases). Per germline, CDR1 MNHNS and CDR2 SASEGT. V was trimmed by 6 bases and J by 1 base, leaving 16 bases between them. The CDR3 spans 15 residues.

This clone occurred a few times. Here the CDR3 reads CAHHSGGGNEQFF. DNA for the CDR3: TGTGCCCATCACTCCGGGGGAGGCAATGAGCAGTTCTTC. The chain uses TRBV10-3 and TRBJ2-1; TRBD2 is a possible D gene (6 bases). The CDR3 is made up of 13 amino acids. From germline, CDR1 is ENHRY and CDR2 SYGVKD. The germline V and J ends were trimmed by 11 bases and 6 bases, with 17 bases remaining between them.

V usage is TRBV9 and J usage is TRBJ1-4; D call uncertain. This CDR3 spans 16 amino acids. V shed 2 bases and J shed 8 bases, with 19 bases lying between them. CDR1 and CDR2 from the germline V gene are SGDLS and YYNGEE. The CDR3 DNA is TGTGCCAGCAGCGTCCCCTCGGACCGGGCGGGAGAAAAACTGTTTTTT. Translated, it gives CASSVPSDRAGEKLFF.

The V and J genes are TRBV7-2 and TRBJ2-5; D might be TRBD2 (5 bases). Trimming pared 1 base from V and 5 bases from J, leaving 8 bases between. Germline V gives CDR1 SGHTA, CDR2 FQGNSA. This CDR3 spans 13 amino acids. CDR3 region: CASSLDGGETQYF. The CDR3 bases are TGTGCCAGCAGCTTAGACGGCGGGGAGACCCAGTACTTC. The whole variable domain, remainder taken from reference TRBV7-2 and TRBJ2-5, is GAGVSQSPSNKVTEKGKDVELRCDPISGHTALYWYRQSLGQGLEFLIYFQGNSAPDKSGLPSDRFSAERTGGSVSTLTIQRTQQEDSAVYLCASSLDGGETQYFGPGTRLLVL.

The rearrangement links TRBV5-1 to TRBJ2-7; D is undetermined. The CDR3 has 16 amino acids. Trimming cost V 1 base and J 2 bases, with 16 bases left between them. The germline CDR1 and CDR2 sequences are SGHRS and YFSETQ. The CDR3 reads CASSLFVSRSPYEQYF. The CDR3, as DNA: TGCGCCAGCAGCTTGTTCGTGAGCCGATCCCCCTACGAGCAGTACTTC. Variable domain in full (rest from reference TRBV5-1 and TRBJ2-7): KAGVTQTPRYLIKTRGQQVTLSCSPISGHRSVSWYQQTPGQGLQFLFEYFSETQRNKGNFPGRFSGRQFSNSRSEMNVSTLELGDSALYLCASSLFVSRSPYEQYFGPGTRLTVT.

V is TRBV5-1 and J is TRBJ2-6; D call uncertain. Trimming left V 4 bases short and J 0 bases short, with 8 bases between. The CDR3 covers 15 residues. Looked up from germline, CDR1 is SGHRS and CDR2 is YFSETQ. This chain's CDR3 is CASSRMASGANVLTF. The CDR3 DNA sequence: TGCGCCAGCAGCAGGATGGCCTCTGGGGCCAACGTCCTGACTTTC.

The chain links TRBV7-8 to TRBJ2-1; D not certain. Germline V gene sequence: CDR1 SGHVS, CDR2 FQNEAQ. There are 15 residues in the CDR3. V was cut by 5 bases and J by 6 bases, with 17 bases left in between. CDR3 protein: CASSPRRIGFNEQFF. In DNA form, the CDR3 reads TGTGCCAGCAGCCCTAGACGAATAGGGTTCAATGAGCAGTTCTTC.